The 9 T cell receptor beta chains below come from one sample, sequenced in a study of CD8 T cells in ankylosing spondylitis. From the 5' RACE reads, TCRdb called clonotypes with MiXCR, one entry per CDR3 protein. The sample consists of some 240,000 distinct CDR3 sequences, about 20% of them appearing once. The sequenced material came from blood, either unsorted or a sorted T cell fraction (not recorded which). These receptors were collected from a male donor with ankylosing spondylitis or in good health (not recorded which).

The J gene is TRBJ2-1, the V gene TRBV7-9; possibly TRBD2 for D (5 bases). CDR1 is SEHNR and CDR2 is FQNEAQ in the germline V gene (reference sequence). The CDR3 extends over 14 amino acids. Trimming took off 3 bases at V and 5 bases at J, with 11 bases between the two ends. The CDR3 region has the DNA TGTGCCAGCAGCTTTTTCGGGGAAGACAATGAGCAGTTCTTC. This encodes CASSFFGEDNEQFF. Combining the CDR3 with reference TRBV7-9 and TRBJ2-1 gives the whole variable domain DTGVSQNPRHKITKRGQNVTFRCDPISEHNRLYWYRQTLGQGPEFLTYFQNEAQLEKSRLLSDRFSAERPKGSFSTLEIQRTEQGDSAMYLCASSFFGEDNEQFFGPGTRLTVL.

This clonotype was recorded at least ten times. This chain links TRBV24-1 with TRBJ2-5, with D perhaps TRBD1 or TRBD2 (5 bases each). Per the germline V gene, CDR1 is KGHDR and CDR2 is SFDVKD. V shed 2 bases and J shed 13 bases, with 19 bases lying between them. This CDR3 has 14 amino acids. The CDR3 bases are TGTGCCACCAGTGATTCAGGGACCACCGCGGCATTGTACTTC. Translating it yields CATSDSGTTAALYF.

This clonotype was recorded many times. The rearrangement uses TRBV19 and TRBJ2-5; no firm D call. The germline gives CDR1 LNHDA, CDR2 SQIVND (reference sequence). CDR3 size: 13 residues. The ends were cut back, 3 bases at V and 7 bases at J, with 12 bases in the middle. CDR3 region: CASSISHEGTQYF. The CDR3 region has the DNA TGTGCCAGTAGTATTTCTCACGAAGGGACCCAGTACTTC.

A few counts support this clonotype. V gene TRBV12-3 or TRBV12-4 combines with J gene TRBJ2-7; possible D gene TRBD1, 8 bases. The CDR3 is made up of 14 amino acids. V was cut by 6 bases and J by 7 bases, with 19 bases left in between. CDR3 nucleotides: TGTGCCAGCAGACTGGATACAGGGGGGGATGAGCAGTACTTC. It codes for CASRLDTGGDEQYF.

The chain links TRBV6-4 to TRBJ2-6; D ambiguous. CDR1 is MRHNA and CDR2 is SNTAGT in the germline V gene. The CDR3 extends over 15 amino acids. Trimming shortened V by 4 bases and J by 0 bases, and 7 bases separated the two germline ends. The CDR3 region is CASSGGTSGANVLTF. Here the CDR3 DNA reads TGTGCCAGCAGTGGGGGTACCTCTGGGGCCAACGTCCTGACTTTC.

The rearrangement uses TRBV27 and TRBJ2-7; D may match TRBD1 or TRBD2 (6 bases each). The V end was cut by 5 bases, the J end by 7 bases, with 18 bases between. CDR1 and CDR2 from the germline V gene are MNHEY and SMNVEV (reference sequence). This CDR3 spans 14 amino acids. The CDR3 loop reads CASSPYPGAREQYF. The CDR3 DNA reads TGTGCCAGCAGTCCGTACCCGGGGGCGAGGGAGCAGTACTTC.

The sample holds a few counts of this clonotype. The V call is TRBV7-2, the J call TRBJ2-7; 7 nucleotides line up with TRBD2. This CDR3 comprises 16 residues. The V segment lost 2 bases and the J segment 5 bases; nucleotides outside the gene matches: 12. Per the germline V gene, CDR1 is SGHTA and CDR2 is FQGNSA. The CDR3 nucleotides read TGTGCCAGCAGCTTACCCCGACTAGCCGTCGGACACGAGCAGTACTTC. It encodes CASSLPRLAVGHEQYF. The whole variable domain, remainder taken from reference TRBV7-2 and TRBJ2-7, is GAGVSQSPSNKVTEKGKDVELRCDPISGHTALYWYRQSLGQGLEFLIYFQGNSAPDKSGLPSDRFSAERTGGSVSTLTIQRTQQEDSAVYLCASSLPRLAVGHEQYFGPGTRLTVT.

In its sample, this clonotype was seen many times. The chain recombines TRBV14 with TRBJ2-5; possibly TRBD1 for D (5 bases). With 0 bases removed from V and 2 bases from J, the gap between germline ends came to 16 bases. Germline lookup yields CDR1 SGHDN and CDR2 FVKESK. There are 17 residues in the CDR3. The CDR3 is CASSQEVGVGFQETQYF. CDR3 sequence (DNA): TGTGCCAGCAGCCAAGAAGTAGGGGTCGGCTTTCAAGAGACCCAGTACTTC. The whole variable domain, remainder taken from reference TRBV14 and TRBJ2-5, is EAGVTQFPSHSVIEKGQTVTLRCDPISGHDNLYWYRRVMGKEIKFLLHFVKESKQDESGMPNNRFLAERTGGTYSTLKVQPAELEDSGVYFCASSQEVGVGFQETQYFGPGTRLLVL.

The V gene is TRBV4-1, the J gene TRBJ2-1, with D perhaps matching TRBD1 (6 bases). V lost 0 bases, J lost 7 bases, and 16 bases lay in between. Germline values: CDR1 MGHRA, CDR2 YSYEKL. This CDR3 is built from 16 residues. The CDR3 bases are TGCGCCAGCAGCCAAGAAGGGGTTGGTGGACAGAATGAGCAGTTCTTC. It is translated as CASSQEGVGGQNEQFF.